Listed below are T cell receptor beta chains from one sample, sequenced in a study of blood T cell repertoires in COVID-19. Here immunoSEQ multiplex PCR was the method, and the copy in TCRdb shows in-frame clones only, minus some. Of over 300,000 clones in the sample, 90% are singletons; the top ten hold 6% to 7.5%. Source material: peripheral blood. The receptors originated from a man aged 18 to 35 with active or convalescent COVID-19. CDR3s include the opening cysteine and the closing phenylalanine or tryptophan. D genes are given only for firm matches. Clone size is shown for a subset of rows, as once, few, many or a class of expanded clone.

CASSGQGGNEQFF	TGTGCCAGCAGTGGACAGGGTGGCAATGAGCAGTTCTTC	.	TRBV25-1	TRBJ2-1	TRBD1
CASSQEKRQGITVEQPQHF	TGTGCCAGCAGCCAAGAGAAACGCCAGGGAATAACTGTCGAACAGCCCCAGCATTTT	.	TRBV3-1/TRBV3-2	TRBJ1-5	.
CATQGGLAYNEQFF	TGTGCCACTCAGGGGGGACTTGCCTACAATGAGCAGTTCTTC	.	TRBV7-8	TRBJ2-1	.
CATSDRSGREGFGEQFF	TGTGCCACCAGTGATAGGTCTGGGCGGGAGGGCTTTGGGGAGCAGTTCTTC	.	TRBV24-1	TRBJ2-1	TRBD2
CASSREGGATNEKLFF	TGTGCCAGCAGTCGAGAGGGGGGGGCAACTAATGAAAAACTGTTTTTT	.	TRBV27	TRBJ1-4	.
CASKKQGFRFDSPLHF	TGTGCCAGTAAAAAACAGGGGTTTCGGTTTGATTCACCCCTCCACTTT	.	TRBV19	TRBJ1-6	TRBD1
CASSFLRDWNYGYTF	TGTGCCAGCAGTTTCCTCCGGGACTGGAACTATGGCTACACCTTC	once	TRBV27	TRBJ1-2	.
CASSLLTTNEKLFF	TGCGCCAGCAGCCTTCTAACAACTAATGAAAAACTGTTTTTT	.	TRBV5-1	TRBJ1-4	.
CASSLSINQPQHF	TGTGCCAGCAGCCTATCTATCAATCAGCCCCAGCATTTT	.	TRBV7-9	TRBJ1-5	.
CASSYRDFNQPQHF	TGTGCCAGCAGTTATAGAGATTTTAATCAGCCCCAGCATTTT	.	TRBV6-2/TRBV6-3	TRBJ1-5	.
CASSPASKGINEQFF	TGCGCCAGCAGCCCCGCTTCGAAGGGGATCAATGAGCAGTTCTTC	few	TRBV4-3	TRBJ2-1	.
CASSKPGQGRREQYF	TGTGCCAGCAGTAAACCGGGACAGGGGAGGAGGGAGCAGTACTTC	.	TRBV27	TRBJ2-7	TRBD1
CASSIRLLGTGSGQPQHF	TGTGCCAGTAGTATTAGGCTGCTGGGGACAGGGTCCGGGCAGCCCCAGCATTTT	.	TRBV19	TRBJ1-5	TRBD1
CATDGGARNSPLHF	TGTGCCACCGATGGGGGGGCGAGGAATTCACCCCTCCACTTT	once	TRBV6-5	TRBJ1-6	.
CASSQDSGSGNTIYF	TGCGCCAGCAGCCAAGACTCAGGCTCTGGAAACACCATATATTTT	once	TRBV4-3	TRBJ1-3	.
CSVETVSYFTEAFF	TGCAGCGTTGAAACCGTGTCCTACTTCACTGAAGCTTTCTTT	.	TRBV29-1	TRBJ1-1	.
CASSQRGTYEQYF	TGTGCCAGCAGCCAACGCGGAACCTACGAGCAGTACTTC	.	TRBV3-1/TRBV3-2	TRBJ2-7	.
CASSTLPSGRGTDTQYF	TGTGCCAGCAGTACACTTCCTAGCGGGAGGGGGACAGATACGCAGTATTTT	once	TRBV27	TRBJ2-3	TRBD2
CASSPWGGQAEKLFF	TGTGCCAGCAGCCCCTGGGGGGGACAGGCTGAAAAACTGTTTTTT	.	TRBV7-2	TRBJ1-4	TRBD1
CATGGIAETQYF	TGTGCCACCGGAGGGATCGCGGAGACCCAGTACTTC	.	TRBV24-1	TRBJ2-5	.
CASSPEAGGGFYEQYF	TGTGCCAGCAGCCCAGAGGCGGGGGGGGGTTTCTACGAGCAGTACTTC	.	TRBV9	TRBJ2-7	TRBD2
CASSLRAPGSTDTQYF	TGTGCCAGCAGCTTGCGGGCCCCGGGGAGCACAGATACGCAGTATTTT	.	TRBV5-6	TRBJ2-3	.
CASSELSVGRGNSPLHF	TGCGCCAGCAGTGAGCTTAGTGTCGGACGGGGTAATTCACCCCTCCACTTT	few	TRBV10-1	TRBJ1-6	.
CASSLIPSGYEQYF	TGTGCCAGCAGCTTAATCCCTAGCGGCTACGAGCAGTACTTC	.	TRBV11-2	TRBJ2-7	TRBD2
CASSVRDRGNQPQHF	TGTGCCAGCAGTGTCCGGGACAGGGGAAATCAGCCCCAGCATTTT	.	TRBV6-2/TRBV6-3	TRBJ1-5	TRBD1
CASSQGKGGTTEAFF	TGCGCCAGCAGCCAAGGAAAGGGGGGGACGACTGAAGCTTTCTTT	.	TRBV4-3	TRBJ1-1	.
CASSLGQGSTDTQYF	TGTGCCAGCAGTTTGGGACAGGGGAGCACAGATACGCAGTATTTT	.	TRBV28	TRBJ2-3	TRBD1
CASSGGRVPFNEKLFF	TGTGCCAGCAGCGGGGGGAGGGTGCCTTTTAATGAAAAACTGTTTTTT	once	TRBV5-5	TRBJ1-4	.
CASSQVVGNTIYF	TGTGCCAGCAGCCAAGTAGTCGGAAACACCATATATTTT	.	TRBV14	TRBJ1-3	.
CASSYGAEQFF	TGTGCCAGCAGTTACGGGGCGGAGCAGTTCTTC	.	TRBV6-5	TRBJ2-1	.
CASSQARQGGNEQFF	TGCGCCAGCAGCCAAGCCCGACAGGGGGGCAATGAGCAGTTCTTC	.	TRBV4-1	TRBJ2-1	TRBD1
CASSPQQGEKLFF	TGTGCCAGCTCACCACAGCAGGGGGAAAAACTGTTTTTT	.	TRBV18	TRBJ1-4	.
CASSPQLAGGTDTQYF	TGTGCCAGCTCACCACAACTAGCGGGAGGCACAGATACGCAGTATTTT	.	TRBV18	TRBJ2-3	TRBD2
CASSEGPGANYEQYF	TGTGCCAGCAGCGAGGGACCAGGGGCCAACTACGAGCAGTACTTC	.	TRBV9	TRBJ2-7	.
CASGYGNPGDYGYTF	TGTGCTAGTGGTTACGGGAACCCAGGGGACTATGGCTACACCTTC	.	TRBV12-5	TRBJ1-2	.
CASSQGTRGAYNEQFF	TGCGCCAGCAGCCAAGGTACCCGGGGGGCCTACAATGAGCAGTTCTTC	.	TRBV4-1	TRBJ2-1	TRBD2
CASSLDRAGYGYTF	TGTGCCAGCAGCTTGGACAGGGCTGGCTATGGCTACACCTTC	.	TRBV13	TRBJ1-2	TRBD1
CASSLGDRNTDTQYF	TGTGCCAGCAGTTTAGGGGACAGAAACACAGATACGCAGTATTTT	.	TRBV27	TRBJ2-3	TRBD1
CASSQSGTGGYEQYF	TGTGCCAGCAGTCAATCCGGGACAGGGGGATACGAGCAGTACTTC	.	TRBV2	TRBJ2-7	TRBD1
CASSLVRGGNTEAFF	TGTGCCAGCAGCTTAGTTAGAGGGGGGAACACTGAAGCTTTCTTT	once	TRBV7-9	TRBJ1-1	.
CASSQDWGGSYEQYF	TGCGCCAGCAGCCAAGATTGGGGCGGGAGTTACGAGCAGTACTTC	.	TRBV4-1	TRBJ2-7	TRBD2